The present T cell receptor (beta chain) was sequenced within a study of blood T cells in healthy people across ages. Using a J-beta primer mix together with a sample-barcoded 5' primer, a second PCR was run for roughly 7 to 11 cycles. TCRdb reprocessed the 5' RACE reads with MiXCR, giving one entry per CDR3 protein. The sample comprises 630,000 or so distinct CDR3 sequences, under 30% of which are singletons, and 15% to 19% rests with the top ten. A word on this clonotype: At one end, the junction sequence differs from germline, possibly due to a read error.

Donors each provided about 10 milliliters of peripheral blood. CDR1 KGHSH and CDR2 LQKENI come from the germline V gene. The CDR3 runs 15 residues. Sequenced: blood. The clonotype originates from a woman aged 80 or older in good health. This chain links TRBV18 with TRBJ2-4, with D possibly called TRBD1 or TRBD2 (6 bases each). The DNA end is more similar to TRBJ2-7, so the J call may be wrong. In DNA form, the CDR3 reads TGTGCCGGCTCACCCGGGGGCAGGGGTGGCCACGAGCAGTACTTC. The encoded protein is CAGSPGGRGGHEQYF.